Given below is one T cell receptor (beta chain) in context. The data derive from a study of blood T cell repertoires in COVID-19. As for the study in general: Researchers got acute and convalescent COVID-19 samples from the United States, Italy and Spain.

Generated by immunoSEQ multiplex PCR, the TCRdb table keeps only in-frame clones and is missing some. The data contain about 50,000 clones, more than 70% of them singletons. V lost 0 bases and J 7 bases, leaving 13 bases between the germline ends. The CDR3 covers 15 residues. The V gene's germline CDR1 is SGHVS and CDR2 FQNEAQ. The genes are TRBV7-8 and TRBJ1-5; perhaps TRBD1 as D (6 bases). The sample consisted of peripheral blood. The TCR sequence derives from a man aged 60 to 69 with acute or convalescent COVID-19. The CDR3 region has the DNA TGTGCCAGCAGCTTAGCGTCGCAGGGGATCCAGCCCCAGCATTTT. Translation: CASSLASQGIQPQHF.